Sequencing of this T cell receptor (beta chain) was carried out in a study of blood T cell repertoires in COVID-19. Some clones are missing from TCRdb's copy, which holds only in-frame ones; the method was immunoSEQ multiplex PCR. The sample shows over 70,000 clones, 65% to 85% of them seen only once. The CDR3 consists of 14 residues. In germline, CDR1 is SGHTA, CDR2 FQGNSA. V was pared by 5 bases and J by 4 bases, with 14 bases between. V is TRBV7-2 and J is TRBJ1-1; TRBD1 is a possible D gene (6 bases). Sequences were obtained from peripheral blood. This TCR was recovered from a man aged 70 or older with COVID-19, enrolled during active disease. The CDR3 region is CASSVQGLGTEAFF. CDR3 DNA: TGTGCCAGCAGCGTACAGGGTTTGGGCACTGAAGCTTTCTTT.